This T cell receptor (beta chain) was sequenced during a study of glioma-infiltrating T cells. Study at large: Before surgery, glioma patients received dexamethasone for at most six days. Notes on the study in general: CDR3 overlap between tissue and blood was very small. Non-neoplastic patients had below-expected tissue-blood divergence, while all gliomas exceeded expectation.

After removal of 2 bases from V and 0 bases from J, the junction contained 3 bases not matched to a gene. CDR3 length: 18 amino acids. CDR1 is LNHDA and CDR2 is SQIVND in the germline V gene (reference sequence). The iRepertoire nested amplicon-rescue multiplex PCR amplified TCR alpha and beta CDR3s from RNA. Input was roughly 100-450 ng of tissue mRNA or PBMC total RNA. TCRdb re-analysed the multiplex PCR reads in MiXCR, keeping a single row per CDR3 protein. The sample records more than 350,000 distinct CDR3 sequences, 35% to 45% being singletons. Note on this clonotype: Its antigen is currently unknown.

Material: glioma tissue, nonneoplastic brain tissue, or PBMCs (not recorded which). The gene calls are TRBV19 and TRBJ2-1; 14 bases are shared with TRBD2. This clonotype originated in a human donor with low-grade glioma or glioblastoma, undergoing nonglioma brain surgery, or in good health (not recorded which). The CDR3 protein is CASSIRLAGGSSYNEQFF. Written as DNA, the CDR3 is TGTGCCAGTAGTATAAGACTAGCGGGAGGGAGCTCCTACAATGAGCAGTTCTTC.